Included here is one T cell receptor (beta chain) sequence, with context. Its antigen is not identified. The data were produced by immunoSEQ multiplex PCR, yet TCRdb's version contains in-frame clones alone and is incomplete. The data show 65,000 to 75,000 clones, approximately 95% seen once. The data originate from a study of cytomegalovirus exposure and HLA in healthy donors. Study-level information: The approximately 660 first-cohort repertoires shared a platform with the approximately 120 validation repertoires, as reported in a later analysis.

The V and J ends lost 5 bases and 2 bases respectively, with 15 bases between them. In germline, CDR1 is MNHNS, CDR2 SASEGT. The length of the CDR3 is 15 residues. Overall study findings and caveats: Cytomegalovirus association was listed for roughly 160 TCR beta chains.

The sequencing sample was made of PBMCs. The V gene is TRBV6-1, the J gene TRBJ2-5, with TRBD2 as a possible D gene (6 bases). This TCR was sampled from a man younger than 35 in good health and CMV-seropositive. Written as DNA, the CDR3 is TGTGCCAGCAGTTTTACTCACGGGGGTCAAGAGACCCAGTACTTC. Amino acids: CASSFTHGGQETQYF.